The present T cell receptor (beta chain) was sequenced within a study of identical twins. The study, taken as a whole, reports: Findings came from cross-sectional statistics, without long-term follow-up of donors.

Ten or more counts support this clonotype. What it binds is unknown. TCRdb recomputed calls from the 5' RACE reads with MiXCR, one row per CDR3 protein. The repertoire includes 700,000 or so distinct CDR3 sequences, 21% of them detected once, and approximately 4.5% sits in the top ten. The germline V gene has CDR1 SGHTA and CDR2 FQGNSA. The CDR3 sequence is 13 residues long. Trimming took 3 bases from V and 10 from J, leaving 13 bases between them. The same specimen was also included in a second study, on T cells expressing NK-cell markers.

The chain uses TRBV7-2 and TRBJ2-1; D gene ambiguous. The source of this sequence is a woman under 30 in good health. The sequenced material came from PBMCs. The CDR3 region is CASSFAGPGEQFF. CDR3 coding DNA: TGTGCCAGCAGCTTTGCTGGGCCCGGGGAGCAGTTCTTC.